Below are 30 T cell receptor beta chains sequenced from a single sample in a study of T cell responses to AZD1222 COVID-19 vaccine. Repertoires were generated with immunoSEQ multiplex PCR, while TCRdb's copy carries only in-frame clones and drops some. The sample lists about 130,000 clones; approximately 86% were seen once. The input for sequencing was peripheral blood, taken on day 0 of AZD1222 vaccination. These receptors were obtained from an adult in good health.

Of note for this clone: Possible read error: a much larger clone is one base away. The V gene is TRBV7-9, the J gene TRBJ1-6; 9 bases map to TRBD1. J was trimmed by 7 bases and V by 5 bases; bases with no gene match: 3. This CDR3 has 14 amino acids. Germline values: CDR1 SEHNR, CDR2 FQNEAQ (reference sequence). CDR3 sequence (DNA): TGTGCCAGCAGCCCGGACAGGGGAAATTCACCCCTCCACTTT. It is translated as CASSPDRGNSPLHF.

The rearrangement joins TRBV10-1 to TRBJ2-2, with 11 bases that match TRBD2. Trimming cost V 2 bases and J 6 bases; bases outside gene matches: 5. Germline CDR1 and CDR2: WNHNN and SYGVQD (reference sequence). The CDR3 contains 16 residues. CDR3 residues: CASSELALAGAGELFF. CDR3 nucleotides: TGCGCCAGCAGTGAGCTAGCACTAGCGGGAGCCGGGGAGCTGTTTTTT.

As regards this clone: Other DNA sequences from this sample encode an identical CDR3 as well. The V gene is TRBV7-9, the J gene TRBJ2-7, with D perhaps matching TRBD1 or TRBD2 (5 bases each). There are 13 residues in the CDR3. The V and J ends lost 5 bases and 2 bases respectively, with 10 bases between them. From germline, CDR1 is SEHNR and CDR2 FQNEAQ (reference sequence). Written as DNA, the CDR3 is TGTGCCAGCAGCCCACGGGGCCCCTACGAGCAGTACTTC. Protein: CASSPRGPYEQYF.

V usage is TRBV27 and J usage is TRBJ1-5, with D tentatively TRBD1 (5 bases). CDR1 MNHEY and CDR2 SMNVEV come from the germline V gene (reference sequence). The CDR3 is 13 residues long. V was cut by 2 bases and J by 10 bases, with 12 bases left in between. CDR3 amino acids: CASSLGHRGPQHF. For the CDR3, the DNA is TGTGCCAGCAGTTTAGGACACCGAGGACCCCAGCATTTT.

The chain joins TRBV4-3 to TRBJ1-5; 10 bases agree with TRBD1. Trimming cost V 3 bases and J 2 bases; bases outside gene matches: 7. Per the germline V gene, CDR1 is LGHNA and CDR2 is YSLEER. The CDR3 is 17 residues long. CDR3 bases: TGCGCCAGCAGCCAGGATCGACAGGGGGCCGGCAATCAGCCCCAGCATTTT. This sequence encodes CASSQDRQGAGNQPQHF.

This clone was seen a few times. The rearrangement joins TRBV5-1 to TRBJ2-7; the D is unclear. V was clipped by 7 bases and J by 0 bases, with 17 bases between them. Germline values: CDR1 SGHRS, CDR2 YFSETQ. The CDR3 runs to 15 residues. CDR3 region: CASHRDGRNSYEQYF. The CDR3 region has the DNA TGCGCCAGCCATAGAGACGGGCGGAACTCCTACGAGCAGTACTTC.

The CDR3 is CAISESGRSYGYTF. In nucleotides, the CDR3 is TGTGCCATCAGTGAGTCAGGCCGTTCCTATGGCTACACCTTC. The V and J genes are TRBV10-3 and TRBJ1-2; D gene unclear. CDR3 length: 14 amino acids. The germline V and J ends were trimmed by 0 bases and 4 bases, with 9 bases remaining between them. CDR1 ENHRY and CDR2 SYGVKD come from the germline V gene.

The CDR3 loop is CASSPDRGTHEQYF. CDR3 nucleotides: TGTGCCAGTAGTCCCGACAGGGGTACGCACGAGCAGTACTTC. The genes are TRBV19 and TRBJ2-7, with 8 nucleotides matching TRBD1. Losses at the gene ends were 5 bases for V and 5 bases for J; bases not matched to a gene: 8. The CDR3 length is 14 residues. Germline lookup yields CDR1 LNHDA and CDR2 SQIVND (reference sequence).

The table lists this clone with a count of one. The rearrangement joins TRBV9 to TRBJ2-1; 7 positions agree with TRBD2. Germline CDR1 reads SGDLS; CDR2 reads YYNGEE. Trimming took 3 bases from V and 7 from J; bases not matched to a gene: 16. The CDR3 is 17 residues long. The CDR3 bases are TGTGCCAGCAGCGGACCTCTGGGCGGGAGAGCCGAGAATGAGCAGTTCTTC. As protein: CASSGPLGGRAENEQFF. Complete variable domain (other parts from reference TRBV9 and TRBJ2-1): DSGVTQTPKHLITATGQRVTLRCSPRSGDLSVYWYQQSLDQGLQFLIQYYNGEERAKGNILERFSAQQFPDLHSELNLSSLELGDSALYFCASSGPLGGRAENEQFFGPGTRLTVL.

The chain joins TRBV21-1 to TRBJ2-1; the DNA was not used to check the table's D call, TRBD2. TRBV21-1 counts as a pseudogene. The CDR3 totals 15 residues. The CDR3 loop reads CASTAGGEKGNEQFF. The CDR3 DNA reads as TGTGCCAGCACCGCAGGAGGGGAAAAGGGCAATGAGCAGTTCTTC.

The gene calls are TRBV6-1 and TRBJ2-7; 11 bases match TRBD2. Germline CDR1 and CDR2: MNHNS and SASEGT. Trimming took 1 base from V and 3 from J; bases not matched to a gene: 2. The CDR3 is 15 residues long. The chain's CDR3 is CASSEGSGRVYEQYF. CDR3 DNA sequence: TGTGCCAGCAGTGAAGGTAGCGGGAGGGTCTACGAGCAGTACTTC.

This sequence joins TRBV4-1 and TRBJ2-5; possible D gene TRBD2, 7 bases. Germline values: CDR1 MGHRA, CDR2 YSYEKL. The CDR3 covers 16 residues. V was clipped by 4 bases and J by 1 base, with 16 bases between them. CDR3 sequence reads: CASSPRRGQGQETQYF. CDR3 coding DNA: TGCGCCAGCAGCCCCAGGCGGGGGCAGGGCCAAGAGACCCAGTACTTC.

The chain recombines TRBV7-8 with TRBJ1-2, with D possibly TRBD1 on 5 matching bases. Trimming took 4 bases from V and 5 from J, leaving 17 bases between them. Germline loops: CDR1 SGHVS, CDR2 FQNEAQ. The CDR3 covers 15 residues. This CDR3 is CASSSLRDPRYGYTF. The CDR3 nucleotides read TGTGCCAGCAGCTCACTCCGGGACCCTAGATATGGCTACACCTTC.

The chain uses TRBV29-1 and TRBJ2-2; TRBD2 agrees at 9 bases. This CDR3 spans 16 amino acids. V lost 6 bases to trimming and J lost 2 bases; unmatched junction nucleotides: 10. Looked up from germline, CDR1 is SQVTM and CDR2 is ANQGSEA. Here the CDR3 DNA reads TGCAGCGTCCAGGCAAGGGGACTAGCAAACACCGGGGAGCTGTTTTTT. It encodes CSVQARGLANTGELFF.

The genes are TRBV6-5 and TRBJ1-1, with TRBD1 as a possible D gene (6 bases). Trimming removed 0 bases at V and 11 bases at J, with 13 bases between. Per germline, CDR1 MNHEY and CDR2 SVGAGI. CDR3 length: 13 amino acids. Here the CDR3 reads CASSYSGGRYAFF. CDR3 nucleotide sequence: TGTGCCAGCAGTTACTCGGGGGGCCGGTACGCTTTCTTT.

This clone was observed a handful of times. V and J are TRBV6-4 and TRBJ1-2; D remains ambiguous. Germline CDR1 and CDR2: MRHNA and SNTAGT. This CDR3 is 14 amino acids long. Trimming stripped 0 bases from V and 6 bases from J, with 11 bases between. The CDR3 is CASSDSTFSNGYTF. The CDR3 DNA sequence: TGTGCCAGCAGTGACTCGACATTTTCGAATGGCTACACCTTC.

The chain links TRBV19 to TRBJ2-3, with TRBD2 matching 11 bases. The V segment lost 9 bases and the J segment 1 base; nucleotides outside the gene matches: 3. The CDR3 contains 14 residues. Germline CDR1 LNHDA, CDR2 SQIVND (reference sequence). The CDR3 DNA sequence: TGTGCCAGCGGACTAGCGGGCCGCACAGATACGCAGTATTTT. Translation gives CASGLAGRTDTQYF.

CDR3 bases: TGTGCCAGCAGGGGACTAGCGGGGAGACGCACAGATACGCAGTATTTT. It translates to CASRGLAGRRTDTQYF. The V call is TRBV2, the J call TRBJ2-3; 13 bases align to TRBD2. Looked up from germline, CDR1 is SNHLY and CDR2 is FYNNEI. V trimming: 6 bases; J trimming: 1 base; junction bases outside the gene matches: 4. This CDR3 is built from 16 residues.

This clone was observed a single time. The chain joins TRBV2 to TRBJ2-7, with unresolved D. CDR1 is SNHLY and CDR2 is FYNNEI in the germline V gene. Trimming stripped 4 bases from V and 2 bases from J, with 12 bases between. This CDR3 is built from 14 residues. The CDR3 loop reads CASSGQAFPYEQYF. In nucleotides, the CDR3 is TGTGCCAGCAGTGGTCAGGCATTTCCCTACGAGCAGTACTTC.

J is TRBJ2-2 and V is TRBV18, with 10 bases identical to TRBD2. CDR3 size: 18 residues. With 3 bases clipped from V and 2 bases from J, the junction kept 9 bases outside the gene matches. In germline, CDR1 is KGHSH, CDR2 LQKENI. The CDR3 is CASSPRSSGGFNTGELFF. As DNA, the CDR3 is TGTGCCAGCTCACCGAGATCTAGCGGGGGCTTTAACACCGGGGAGCTGTTTTTT. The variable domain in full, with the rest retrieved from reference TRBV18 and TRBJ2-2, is NAGVMQNPRHLVRRRGQEARLRCSPMKGHSHVYWYRQLPEEGLKFMVYLQKENIIDESGMPKERFSAEFPKEGPSILRIQQVVRGDSAAYFCASSPRSSGGFNTGELFFGEGSRLTVL.

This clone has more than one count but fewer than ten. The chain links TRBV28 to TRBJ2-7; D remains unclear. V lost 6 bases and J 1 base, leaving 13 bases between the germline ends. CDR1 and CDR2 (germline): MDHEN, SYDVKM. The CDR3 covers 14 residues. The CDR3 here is CASSNPASSYEQYF. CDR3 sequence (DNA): TGTGCCAGCAGCAACCCGGCGAGTTCCTACGAGCAGTACTTC.

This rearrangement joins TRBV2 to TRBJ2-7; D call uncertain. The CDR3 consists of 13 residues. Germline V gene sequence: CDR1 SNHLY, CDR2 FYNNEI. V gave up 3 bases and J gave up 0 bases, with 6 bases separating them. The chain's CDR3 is CASSDVVSYEQYF. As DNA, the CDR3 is TGTGCCAGCAGTGATGTGGTCTCCTACGAGCAGTACTTC.

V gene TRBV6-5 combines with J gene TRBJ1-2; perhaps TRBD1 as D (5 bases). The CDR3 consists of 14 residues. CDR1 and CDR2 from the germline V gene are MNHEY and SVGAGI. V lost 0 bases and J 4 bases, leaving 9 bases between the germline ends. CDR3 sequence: CASSYSPGSYGYTF. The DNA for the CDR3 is TGTGCCAGCAGTTACTCGCCAGGGTCCTATGGCTACACCTTC.

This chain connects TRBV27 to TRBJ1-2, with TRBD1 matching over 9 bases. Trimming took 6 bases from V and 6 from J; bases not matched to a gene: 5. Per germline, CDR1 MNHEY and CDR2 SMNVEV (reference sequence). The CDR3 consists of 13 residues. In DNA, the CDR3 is TGTGCCAGCAGGGGACAGGGTGCGCATGGCTACACCTTC. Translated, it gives CASRGQGAHGYTF.

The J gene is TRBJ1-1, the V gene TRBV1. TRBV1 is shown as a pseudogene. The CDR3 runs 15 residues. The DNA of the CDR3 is TGCACCAGCTACCATATTAACCGCATGAACACTGAAGCTTTCTTT. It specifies CTSYHINRMNTEAFF.

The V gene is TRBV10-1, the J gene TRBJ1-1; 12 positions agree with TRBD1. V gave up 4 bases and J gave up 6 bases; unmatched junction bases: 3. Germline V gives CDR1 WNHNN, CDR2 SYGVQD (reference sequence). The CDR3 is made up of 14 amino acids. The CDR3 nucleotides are TGCGCCAGCAGTGGGGGACAGGGGGCGGCTGAAGCTTTCTTT. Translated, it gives CASSGGQGAAEAFF.

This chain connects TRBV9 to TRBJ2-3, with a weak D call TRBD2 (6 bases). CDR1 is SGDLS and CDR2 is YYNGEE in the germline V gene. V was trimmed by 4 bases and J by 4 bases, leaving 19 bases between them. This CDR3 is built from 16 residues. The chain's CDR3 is CASSSGVGLQSDTQYF. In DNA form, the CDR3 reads TGTGCCAGCAGCTCCGGAGTGGGACTCCAGTCAGATACGCAGTATTTT.

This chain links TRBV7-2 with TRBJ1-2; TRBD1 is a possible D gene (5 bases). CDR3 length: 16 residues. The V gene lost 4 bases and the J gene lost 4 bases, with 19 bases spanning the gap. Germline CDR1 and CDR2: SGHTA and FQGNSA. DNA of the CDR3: TGTGCCAGCAGCTCCTTTGGGGGGGGGACGGCCTATGGCTACACCTTC. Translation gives CASSSFGGGTAYGYTF.

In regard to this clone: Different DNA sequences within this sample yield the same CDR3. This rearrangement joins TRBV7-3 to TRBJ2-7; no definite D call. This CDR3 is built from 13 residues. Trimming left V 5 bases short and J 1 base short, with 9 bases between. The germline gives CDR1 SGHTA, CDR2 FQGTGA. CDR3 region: CASSPPHSYEQYF. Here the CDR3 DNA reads TGTGCCAGCAGCCCACCACATTCCTACGAGCAGTACTTC. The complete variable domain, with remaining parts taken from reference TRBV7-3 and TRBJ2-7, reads GAGVSQTPSNKVTEKGKYVELRCDPISGHTALYWYRQSLGQGPEFLIYFQGTGAADDSGLPNDRFFAVRPEGSVSTLKIQRTERGDSAVYLCASSPPHSYEQYFGPGTRLTVT.

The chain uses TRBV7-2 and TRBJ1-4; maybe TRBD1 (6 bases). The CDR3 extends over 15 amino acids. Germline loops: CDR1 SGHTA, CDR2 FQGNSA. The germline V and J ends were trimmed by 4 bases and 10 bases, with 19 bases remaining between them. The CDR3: CASSSRVRGSGKLFF. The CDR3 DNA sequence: TGTGCCAGCAGCTCAAGAGTGAGGGGGAGTGGAAAACTGTTTTTT.